Listed here are 20 T cell receptor beta chains from one sample, sequenced in a study of shared clonotypes between healthy human individuals. The protocol was immunoSEQ multiplex PCR, while the TCRdb copy is restricted to in-frame clones and leaves out a portion. The profile shows approximately 2.3 million clones, approximately 93% of them singletons. Sequencing was carried out using naive CD4+ T cells from PBMCs. Subset indicated: CD45RA+ positively selected. The receptors originated from a young man in good health. Some clones in this sample may be carry-over from other donors' samples.

V is TRBV7-8 and J is TRBJ2-6, with TRBD1 matching over 9 bases. Germline loops: CDR1 SGHVS, CDR2 FQNEAQ. V gave up 5 bases and J gave up 0 bases; unmatched junction bases: 8. The CDR3 runs 18 residues. The CDR3 protein is CASSTRTGANSGANVLTF. The CDR3 coding sequence is TGTGCCAGCAGCACCCGGACAGGGGCGAACTCTGGGGCCAACGTCCTGACTTTC.

The J gene is TRBJ1-4, the V gene TRBV19, with unresolved D. The CDR3 sequence is 13 residues long. Germline V gives CDR1 LNHDA, CDR2 SQIVND (reference sequence). Between the trimmed V and J ends, which lost 10 bases and 1 base, there was a span of 10 bases. The CDR3: CATSTLTNEKLFF. The CDR3 bases are TGTGCCACCTCGACCCTAACTAATGAAAAACTGTTTTTT.

The J gene is TRBJ2-3, the V gene TRBV6-1, with 9 bases matching TRBD2. This CDR3 has 15 residues. V lost 7 bases and J lost 2; bases outside the gene matches: 7. CDR1 MNHNS and CDR2 SASEGT come from the germline V gene. CDR3 coding DNA: TGTGCCAGCAAAAGGGCGGGGGGGTACACAGATACGCAGTATTTT. Its translation: CASKRAGGYTDTQYF.

The rearrangement uses TRBV29-1 and TRBJ2-1, with D unresolved. The germline gives CDR1 SQVTM, CDR2 ANQGSEA. V dropped 7 bases and J dropped 16 bases, with 17 bases sitting between them. The CDR3 extends over 10 amino acids. CDR3 amino acids: CSALSDPTFF. The DNA for the CDR3 is TGCAGCGCCTTGTCGGACCCGACCTTCTTC.

The chain has TRBV15 and TRBJ2-1; no clear D gene. Germline values: CDR1 LNHNV, CDR2 YYDKDF (reference sequence). There are 16 residues in the CDR3. Trimming removed 1 base from V and 3 bases from J, with 13 bases in between. The chain's CDR3 is CATSRVGVGNYNEQFF. CDR3 DNA sequence: TGTGCCACCAGCAGAGTTGGGGTGGGAAACTACAATGAGCAGTTCTTC.

This clone was seen only once. This chain joins TRBV4-1 and TRBJ2-7; 8 positions match TRBD1. The germline gives CDR1 MGHRA, CDR2 YSYEKL. Trimming took 1 base from V and 4 from J; bases not matched to a gene: 6. This CDR3 comprises 15 residues. CDR3 protein: CASSQGTGRGYEQYF. Written as DNA, the CDR3 is TGCGCCAGCAGCCAAGGGACAGGGCGGGGATACGAGCAGTACTTC.

The genes are TRBV29-1 and TRBJ2-7, with a possible D match to TRBD1 (6 bases). Germline V gene lookup returns CDR1 SQVTM and CDR2 ANQGSEA. Between the trimmed V and J ends, which lost 7 bases and 2 bases, there was a span of 12 bases. The CDR3 has 12 residues. CDR3 region: CSGTRGPYEQYF. The CDR3 DNA reads as TGCAGCGGGACCAGGGGCCCCTACGAGCAGTACTTC.

The chain recombines TRBV9 with TRBJ2-2, with D unresolved. This CDR3 has 14 residues. The germline gives CDR1 SGDLS, CDR2 YYNGEE. V was pared by 1 base and J by 1 base, with 5 bases between. The CDR3 loop is CASSVLMNTGELFF. CDR3 in DNA: TGTGCCAGCAGCGTACTAATGAACACCGGGGAGCTGTTTTTT.

This chain uses TRBV11-1 with TRBJ1-2; D gene uncertain. This CDR3 spans 13 amino acids. Trimming cost V 3 bases and J 2 bases, with 7 bases left between them. The germline V gene encodes CDR1 SGHAT and CDR2 FQDESV (reference sequence). For the CDR3, the DNA is TGTGCCAGCAGCTTGCGGGAAAACTATGGCTACACCTTC. It specifies CASSLRENYGYTF.

This chain joins TRBV7-2 and TRBJ2-3; 10 bases fit TRBD2. The germline gives CDR1 SGHTA, CDR2 FQGNSA. This CDR3 spans 18 amino acids. Trimming cost V 6 bases and J 3 bases; bases outside gene matches: 15. Here the CDR3 reads CASSLGLAGVSMTDTQYF. Here the CDR3 DNA reads TGTGCCAGCAGTCTTGGGCTAGCGGGAGTCTCAATGACAGATACGCAGTATTTT.

The rearrangement uses TRBV5-1 and TRBJ1-2; 9 nucleotides match TRBD1. Germline V CDR1 and CDR2: SGHRS, YFSETQ. V gave up 4 bases and J gave up 8 bases; unmatched junction bases: 9. The CDR3 extends over 14 amino acids. In DNA, the CDR3 is TGCGCCAGCAGCCCCTTGGACAGGGGCGGCGGCTACACCTTC. Amino acid sequence: CASSPLDRGGGYTF.

The chain carries TRBV4-1 and TRBJ2-1; 9 bases are shared with TRBD2. Germline assignment: CDR1 MGHRA and CDR2 YSYEKL. The V and J ends lost 2 bases and 3 bases, in that order; junction bases with no gene match: 5. The CDR3 is made up of 16 amino acids. DNA for the CDR3: TGCGCCAGCAGCCAACTCGGACTAGCGAGCTACAATGAGCAGTTCTTC. Protein sequence: CASSQLGLASYNEQFF.

This clone was observed once. The V call is TRBV5-1, the J call TRBJ2-7; D is perhaps TRBD2 (6 bases). The germline gives CDR1 SGHRS, CDR2 YFSETQ. The CDR3 is 12 amino acids. Trimming took off 3 bases at V and 7 bases at J, with 11 bases between the two ends. In DNA, the CDR3 is TGCGCCAGCAGCTACGCGGAGGGTGAGCAGTACTTC. Translating gives CASSYAEGEQYF.

The chain joins TRBV7-9 to TRBJ1-2; TRBD1 is a possible D gene (6 bases). Germline V gene sequence: CDR1 SEHNR, CDR2 FQNEAQ (reference sequence). The CDR3 covers 14 residues. The V and J ends lost 3 bases and 0 bases respectively, with 8 bases between them. CDR3 region: CASSFGQPNYGYTF. The CDR3, as DNA: TGTGCCAGCAGCTTCGGACAGCCTAACTATGGCTACACCTTC. The complete variable domain, with remaining parts taken from reference TRBV7-9 and TRBJ1-2, reads DTGVSQNPRHKITKRGQNVTFRCDPISEHNRLYWYRQTLGQGPEFLTYFQNEAQLEKSRLLSDRFSAERPKGSFSTLEIQRTEQGDSAMYLCASSFGQPNYGYTFGSGTRLTVV.

The J gene is TRBJ1-4, the V gene TRBV5-1, with D uncertain. In germline, CDR1 is SGHRS, CDR2 YFSETQ. The CDR3 spans 14 residues. Trimming cost V 4 bases and J 0 bases, with 7 bases left between them. The CDR3 DNA follows: TGCGCCAGCAGCCCCCGAGCAACTAATGAAAAACTGTTTTTT. Its translation is CASSPRATNEKLFF.

The V call is TRBV5-1, the J call TRBJ2-3; 8 bases match TRBD2. V lost 2 bases to trimming and J lost 4 bases; unmatched junction nucleotides: 3. The CDR3 is made up of 14 amino acids. CDR1 and CDR2 from the germline V gene are SGHRS and YFSETQ. In DNA, the CDR3 is TGCGCCAGCAGCTTAGAGACTAGCGCAGATACGCAGTATTTT. Protein: CASSLETSADTQYF. The whole variable domain, filled in from reference TRBV5-1 and TRBJ2-3, reads KAGVTQTPRYLIKTRGQQVTLSCSPISGHRSVSWYQQTPGQGLQFLFEYFSETQRNKGNFPGRFSGRQFSNSRSEMNVSTLELGDSALYLCASSLETSADTQYFGPGTRLTVL.

The V call is TRBV7-9, the J call TRBJ1-4; D not resolved. This CDR3 has 14 amino acids. CDR1 and CDR2 (germline): SEHNR, FQNEAQ (reference sequence). The V end was cut by 2 bases, the J end by 7 bases, with 11 bases between. CDR3 coding DNA: TGTGCCAGCAGCTTACGCGGCTTCGGTGAAAAACTGTTTTTT. It translates to CASSLRGFGEKLFF.

V gene TRBV4-1 combines with J gene TRBJ2-5; 8 bases are shared with TRBD2. The CDR3 extends over 15 amino acids. Germline values: CDR1 MGHRA, CDR2 YSYEKL. V shed 0 bases and J 3 bases; nucleotides not matched to a gene: 3. As DNA, the CDR3 is TGCGCCAGCAGCCAAGATCCGGGGGGGGAAGAGACCCAGTACTTC. Its translation: CASSQDPGGEETQYF.

The rearrangement links TRBV5-1 to TRBJ1-3; 10 bases are shared with TRBD1. Germline lookup yields CDR1 SGHRS and CDR2 YFSETQ. The V and J ends lost 4 bases and 3 bases, in that order; junction bases with no gene match: 4. The CDR3 length is 15 residues. This CDR3 reads CASSQTGGDGNTIYF. The CDR3 nucleotides are TGCGCCAGCAGCCAGACAGGGGGCGATGGAAACACCATATATTTT.

This sequence joins TRBV5-1 and TRBJ1-2; D is perhaps TRBD1 (5 bases). V was cut by 1 base and J by 8 bases, with 12 bases left in between. The CDR3 length is 13 residues. Germline lookup yields CDR1 SGHRS and CDR2 YFSETQ. CDR3 in amino acids: CASSLKGAGGYTF. The CDR3 coding sequence is TGCGCCAGCAGCTTGAAAGGGGCAGGAGGCTACACCTTC.